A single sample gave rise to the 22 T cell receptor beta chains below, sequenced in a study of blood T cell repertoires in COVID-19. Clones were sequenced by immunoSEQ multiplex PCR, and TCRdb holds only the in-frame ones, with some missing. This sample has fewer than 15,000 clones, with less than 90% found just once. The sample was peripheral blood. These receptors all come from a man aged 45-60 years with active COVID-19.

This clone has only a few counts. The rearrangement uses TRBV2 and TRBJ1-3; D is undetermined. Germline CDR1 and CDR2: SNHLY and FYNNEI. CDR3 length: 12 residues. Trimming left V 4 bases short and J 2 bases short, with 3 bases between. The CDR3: CASSATGNTIYF. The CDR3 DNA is TGTGCCAGCAGTGCCACTGGAAACACCATATATTTT.

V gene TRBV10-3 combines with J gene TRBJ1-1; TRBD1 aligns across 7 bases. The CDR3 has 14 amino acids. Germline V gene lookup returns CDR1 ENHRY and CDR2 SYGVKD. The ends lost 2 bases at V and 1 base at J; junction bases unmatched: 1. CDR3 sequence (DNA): TGTGCCATCAGTGAGAGGGGGCCGAACACTGAAGCTTTCTTT. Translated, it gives CAISERGPNTEAFF.

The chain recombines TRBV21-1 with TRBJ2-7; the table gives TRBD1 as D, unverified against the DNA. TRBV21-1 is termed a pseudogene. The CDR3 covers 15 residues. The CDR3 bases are TGTGCCAGCAGCAATGTTCAACAGGCCTCCTACGAGCAGTACTTC. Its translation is CASSNVQQASYEQYF.

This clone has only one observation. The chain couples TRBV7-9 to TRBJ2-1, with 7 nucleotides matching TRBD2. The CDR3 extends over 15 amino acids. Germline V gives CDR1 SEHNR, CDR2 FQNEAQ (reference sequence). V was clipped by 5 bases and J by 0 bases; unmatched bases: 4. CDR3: CASSRGSVSYNEQFF. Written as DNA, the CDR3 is TGTGCCAGCAGCCGCGGGAGTGTCTCCTACAATGAGCAGTTCTTC.

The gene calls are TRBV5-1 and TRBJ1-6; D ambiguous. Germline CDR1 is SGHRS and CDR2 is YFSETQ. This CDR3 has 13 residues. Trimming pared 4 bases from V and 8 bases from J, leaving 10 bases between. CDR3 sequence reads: CASSVGGDSPLHF. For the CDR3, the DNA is TGCGCCAGCAGCGTGGGAGGAGATTCACCCCTCCACTTT. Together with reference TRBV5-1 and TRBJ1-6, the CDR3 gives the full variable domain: KAGVTQTPRYLIKTRGQQVTLSCSPISGHRSVSWYQQTPGQGLQFLFEYFSETQRNKGNFPGRFSGRQFSNSRSEMNVSTLELGDSALYLCASSVGGDSPLHFGNGTRLTVT.

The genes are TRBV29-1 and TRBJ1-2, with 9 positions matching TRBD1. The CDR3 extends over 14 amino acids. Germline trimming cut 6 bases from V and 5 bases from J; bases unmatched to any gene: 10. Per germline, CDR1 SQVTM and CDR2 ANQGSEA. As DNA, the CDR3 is TGCAGCGTATTTAACAGGGGGCGCGCATATGGCTACACCTTC. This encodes CSVFNRGRAYGYTF.

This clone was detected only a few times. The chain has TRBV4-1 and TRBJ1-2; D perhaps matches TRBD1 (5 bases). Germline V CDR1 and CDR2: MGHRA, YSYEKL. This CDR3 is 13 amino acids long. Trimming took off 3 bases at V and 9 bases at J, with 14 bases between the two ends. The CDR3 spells CASSQGTQGRYTF. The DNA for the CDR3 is TGCGCCAGCAGCCAGGGGACTCAGGGTCGCTACACCTTC.

The CDR3 nucleotides read TGTGCCAGCAGCCCAACGACACTCATCAAGCAGTTCTTC. Translation gives CASSPTTLIKQFF. The chain recombines TRBV3-1 (or the pseudogene TRBV3-2) with TRBJ2-1, with no clear D. CDR1 and CDR2 from the germline V gene are LGHDT and YNNKEL (reference sequence). V lost 4 bases and J lost 11, with 15 bases in between. This CDR3 has 13 residues.

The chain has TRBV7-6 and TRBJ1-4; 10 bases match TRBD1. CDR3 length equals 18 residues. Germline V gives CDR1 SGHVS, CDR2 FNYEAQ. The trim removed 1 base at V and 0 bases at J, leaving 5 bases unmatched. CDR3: CASSLEGDRGATNEKLFF. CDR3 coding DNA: TGTGCCAGCAGCTTAGAAGGGGACAGGGGAGCAACTAATGAAAAACTGTTTTTT.

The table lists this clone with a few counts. The CDR3 DNA sequence: TGTGCCAGTAGTATAGATCCGACAGGGGGTTCCTTCTACGAGCAGTACTTC. Amino acid sequence: CASSIDPTGGSFYEQYF. This chain uses TRBV19 with TRBJ2-7; 9 positions match TRBD1. Germline CDR1 LNHDA, CDR2 SQIVND (reference sequence). CDR3 length: 17 residues. Trimming cost V 0 bases and J 3 bases; bases outside gene matches: 9.

The CDR3 is CASSQAAPSGSFYEQYF. The CDR3 DNA is TGTGCCAGCAGTCAGGCCGCCCCTAGCGGGAGTTTTTACGAGCAGTACTTC. The V and J genes are TRBV4-2 and TRBJ2-7; 10 bases match TRBD2. Germline values: CDR1 LGHNA, CDR2 YNFKEQ. The CDR3 is 17 residues long. J was trimmed by 4 bases and V by 6 bases; bases with no gene match: 15.

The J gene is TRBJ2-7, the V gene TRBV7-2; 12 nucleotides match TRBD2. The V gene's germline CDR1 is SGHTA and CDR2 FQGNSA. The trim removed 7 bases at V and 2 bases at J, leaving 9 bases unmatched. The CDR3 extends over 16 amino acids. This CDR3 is CASNADGLAGPYEQYF. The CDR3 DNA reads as TGTGCCAGCAACGCAGATGGACTAGCGGGACCCTACGAGCAGTACTTC.

In DNA, the CDR3 is TGTGCCAGCAGTGAAAAGAGGACAGGGGCTCGCGAGCAGTACTTC. This sequence encodes CASSEKRTGAREQYF. This chain uses TRBV6-1 with TRBJ2-7; TRBD1 matches at 9 bases. The CDR3 consists of 15 residues. Looked up from germline, CDR1 is MNHNS and CDR2 is SASEGT. The trim removed 2 bases at V and 6 bases at J, leaving 8 bases unmatched.

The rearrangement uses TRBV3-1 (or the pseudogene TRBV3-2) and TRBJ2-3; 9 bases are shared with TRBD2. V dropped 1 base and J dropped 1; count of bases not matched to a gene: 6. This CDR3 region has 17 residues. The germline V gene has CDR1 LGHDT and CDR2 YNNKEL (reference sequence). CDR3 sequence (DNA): TGTGCCAGCAGCCAAGGAGCGCTAGCGGGACGCACAGATACGCAGTATTTT. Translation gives CASSQGALAGRTDTQYF.

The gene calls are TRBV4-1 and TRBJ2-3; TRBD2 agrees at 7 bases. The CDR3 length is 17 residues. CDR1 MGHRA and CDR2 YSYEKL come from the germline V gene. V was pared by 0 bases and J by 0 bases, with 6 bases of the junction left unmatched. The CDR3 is CASSQDINSGSTDTQYF. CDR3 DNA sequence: TGCGCCAGCAGCCAAGATATTAATAGCGGGAGCACAGATACGCAGTATTTT.

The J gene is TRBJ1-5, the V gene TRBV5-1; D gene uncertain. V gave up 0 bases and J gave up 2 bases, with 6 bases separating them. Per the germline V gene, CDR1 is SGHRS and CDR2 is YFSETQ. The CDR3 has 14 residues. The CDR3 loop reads CASSLGGGNQPQHF. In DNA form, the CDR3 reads TGCGCCAGCAGCTTGGGCGGCGGCAATCAGCCCCAGCATTTT. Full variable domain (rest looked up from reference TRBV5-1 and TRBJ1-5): KAGVTQTPRYLIKTRGQQVTLSCSPISGHRSVSWYQQTPGQGLQFLFEYFSETQRNKGNFPGRFSGRQFSNSRSEMNVSTLELGDSALYLCASSLGGGNQPQHFGDGTRLSIL.

CDR3 sequence (DNA): TGTGCCAGCAGCCTTCCCAGATCTGGGGCCAACGTCCTGACTTTC. Amino acids: CASSLPRSGANVLTF. The chain has TRBV28 and TRBJ2-6; D gene ambiguous. V lost 6 bases, J lost 1 base, and 10 bases lay in between. The CDR3 length is 15 residues. Germline-derived CDR1 and CDR2 are MDHEN and SYDVKM.

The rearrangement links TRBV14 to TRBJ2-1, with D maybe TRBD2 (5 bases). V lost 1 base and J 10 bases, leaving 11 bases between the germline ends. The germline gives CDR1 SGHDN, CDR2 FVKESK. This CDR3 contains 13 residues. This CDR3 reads CASSQGGWAEQFF. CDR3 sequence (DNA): TGTGCCAGCAGCCAAGGAGGGTGGGCCGAGCAGTTCTTC.

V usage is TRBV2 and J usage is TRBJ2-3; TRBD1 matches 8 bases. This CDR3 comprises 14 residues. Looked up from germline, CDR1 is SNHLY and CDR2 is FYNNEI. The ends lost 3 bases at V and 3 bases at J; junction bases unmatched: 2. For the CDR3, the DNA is TGTGCCAGCAGTGACGACAGGGGTACAGATACGCAGTATTTT. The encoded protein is CASSDDRGTDTQYF.

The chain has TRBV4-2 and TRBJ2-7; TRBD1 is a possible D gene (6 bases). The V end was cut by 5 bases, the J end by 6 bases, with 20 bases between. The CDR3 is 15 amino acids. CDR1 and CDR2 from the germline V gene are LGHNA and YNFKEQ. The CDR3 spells CASSYRQDDSAEQYF. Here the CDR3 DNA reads TGTGCCAGCAGCTACAGACAGGACGACTCGGCCGAGCAGTACTTC.

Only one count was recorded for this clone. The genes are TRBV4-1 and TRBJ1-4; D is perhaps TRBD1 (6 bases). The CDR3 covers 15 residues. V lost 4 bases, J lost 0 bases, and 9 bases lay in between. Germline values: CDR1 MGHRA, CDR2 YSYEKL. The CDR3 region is CASSRRQATNEKLFF. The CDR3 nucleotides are TGCGCCAGCAGCCGAAGACAGGCAACTAATGAAAAACTGTTTTTT.

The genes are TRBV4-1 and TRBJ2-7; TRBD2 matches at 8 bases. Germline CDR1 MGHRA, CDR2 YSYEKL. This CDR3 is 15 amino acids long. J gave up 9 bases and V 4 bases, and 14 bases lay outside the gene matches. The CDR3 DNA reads TGCGCCAGCAGCCCCTCCACTAGCGGCCTACGAGGGCAGTACTTC. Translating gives CASSPSTSGLRGQYF.